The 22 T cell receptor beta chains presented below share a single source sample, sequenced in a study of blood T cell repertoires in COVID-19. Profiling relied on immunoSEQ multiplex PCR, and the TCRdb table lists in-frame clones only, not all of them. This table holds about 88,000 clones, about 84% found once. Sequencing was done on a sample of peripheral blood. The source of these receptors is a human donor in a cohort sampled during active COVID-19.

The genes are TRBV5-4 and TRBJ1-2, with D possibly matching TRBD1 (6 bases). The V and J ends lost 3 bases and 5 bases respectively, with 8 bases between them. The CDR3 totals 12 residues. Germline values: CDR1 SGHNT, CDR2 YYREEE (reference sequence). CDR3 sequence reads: CASSSDRYGYTF. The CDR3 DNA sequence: TGTGCCAGCAGCTCGGACAGATATGGCTACACCTTC.

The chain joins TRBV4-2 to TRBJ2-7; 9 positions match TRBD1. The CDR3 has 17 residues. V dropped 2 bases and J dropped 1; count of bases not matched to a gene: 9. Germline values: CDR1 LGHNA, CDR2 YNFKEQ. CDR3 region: CASSQTSGTGTSYEQYF. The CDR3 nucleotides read TGTGCCAGCAGCCAAACCTCCGGGACAGGGACTTCCTACGAGCAGTACTTC.

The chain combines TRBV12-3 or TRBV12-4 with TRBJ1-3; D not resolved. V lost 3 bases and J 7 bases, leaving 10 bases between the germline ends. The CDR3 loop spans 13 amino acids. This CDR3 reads CASSLNEENTIYF. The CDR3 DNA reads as TGTGCCAGCAGTTTGAACGAGGAGAACACCATATATTTT.

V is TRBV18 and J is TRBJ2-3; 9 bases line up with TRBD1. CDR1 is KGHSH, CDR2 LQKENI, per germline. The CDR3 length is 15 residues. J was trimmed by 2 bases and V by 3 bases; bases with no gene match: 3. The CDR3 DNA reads TGTGCCAGCTCACCCCGGGACAGGGTCACAGATACGCAGTATTTT. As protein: CASSPRDRVTDTQYF. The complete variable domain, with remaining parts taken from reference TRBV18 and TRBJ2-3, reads NAGVMQNPRHLVRRRGQEARLRCSPMKGHSHVYWYRQLPEEGLKFMVYLQKENIIDESGMPKERFSAEFPKEGPSILRIQQVVRGDSAAYFCASSPRDRVTDTQYFGPGTRLTVL.

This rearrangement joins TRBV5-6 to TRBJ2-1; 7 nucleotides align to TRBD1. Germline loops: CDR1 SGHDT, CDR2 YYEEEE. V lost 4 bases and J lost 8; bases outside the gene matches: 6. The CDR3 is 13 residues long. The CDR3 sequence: CASSPTGIDEQFF. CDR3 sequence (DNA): TGTGCCAGCAGCCCGACAGGGATCGATGAGCAGTTCTTC.

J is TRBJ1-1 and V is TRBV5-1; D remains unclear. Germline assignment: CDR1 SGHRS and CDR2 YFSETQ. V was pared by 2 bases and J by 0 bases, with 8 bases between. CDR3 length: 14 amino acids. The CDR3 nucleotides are TGCGCCAGCAGCTTTTACCAGATGAACACTGAAGCTTTCTTT. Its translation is CASSFYQMNTEAFF.

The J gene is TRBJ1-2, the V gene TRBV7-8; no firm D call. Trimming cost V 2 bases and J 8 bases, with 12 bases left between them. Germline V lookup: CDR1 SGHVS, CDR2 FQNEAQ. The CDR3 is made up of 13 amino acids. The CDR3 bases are TGTGCCAGCAGCTTACGAACCAAGCTCGGCTACACCTTC. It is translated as CASSLRTKLGYTF.

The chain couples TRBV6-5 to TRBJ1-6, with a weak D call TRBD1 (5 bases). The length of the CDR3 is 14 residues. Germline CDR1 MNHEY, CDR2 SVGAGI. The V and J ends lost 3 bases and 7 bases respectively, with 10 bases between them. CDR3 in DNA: TGTGCCAGCAGTTATCAATCAGGGAATTCACCCCTCCACTTT. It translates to CASSYQSGNSPLHF.

CDR3 sequence reads: CASSLGNNEKLFF. The CDR3 DNA is TGTGCCAGCAGCTTGGGTAATAATGAAAAACTGTTTTTT. The rearrangement links TRBV5-8 to TRBJ1-4; D gene ambiguous. Germline V lookup: CDR1 SGHTS, CDR2 YDEGEE. V was trimmed by 0 bases and J by 4 bases, leaving 4 bases between them. The CDR3 has 13 residues.

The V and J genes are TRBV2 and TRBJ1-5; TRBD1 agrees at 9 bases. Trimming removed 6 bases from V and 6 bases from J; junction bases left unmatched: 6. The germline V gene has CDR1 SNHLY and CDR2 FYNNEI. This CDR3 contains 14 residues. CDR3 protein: CASRGDRDFQPQHF. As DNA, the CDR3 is TGTGCCAGCAGGGGGGACAGGGATTTTCAGCCCCAGCATTTT.

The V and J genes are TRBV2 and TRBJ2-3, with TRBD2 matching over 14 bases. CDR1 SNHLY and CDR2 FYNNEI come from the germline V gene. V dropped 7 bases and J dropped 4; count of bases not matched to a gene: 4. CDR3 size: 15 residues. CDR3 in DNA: TGTGCCAGCAAAGAGACTAGCGGGGGGGCAGATACGCAGTATTTT. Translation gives CASKETSGGADTQYF.

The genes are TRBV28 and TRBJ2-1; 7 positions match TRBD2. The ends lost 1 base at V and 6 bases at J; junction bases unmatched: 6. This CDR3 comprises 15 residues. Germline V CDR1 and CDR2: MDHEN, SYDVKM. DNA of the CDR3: TGTGCCAGCAGTTTATTGCGGGAGAAAGGCAATGAGCAGTTCTTC. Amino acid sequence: CASSLLREKGNEQFF.

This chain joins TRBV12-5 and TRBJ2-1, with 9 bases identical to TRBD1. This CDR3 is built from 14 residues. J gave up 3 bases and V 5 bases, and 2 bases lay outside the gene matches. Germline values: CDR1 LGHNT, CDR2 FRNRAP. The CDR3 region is CASGGTGSYNEQFF. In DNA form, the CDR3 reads TGTGCTAGTGGTGGGACAGGGAGCTACAATGAGCAGTTCTTC. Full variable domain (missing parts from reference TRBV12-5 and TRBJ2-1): DARVTQTPRHKVTEMGQEVTMRCQPILGHNTVFWYRQTMMQGLELLAYFRNRAPLDDSGMPKDRFSAEMPDATLATLKIQPSEPRDSAVYFCASGGTGSYNEQFFGPGTRLTVL.

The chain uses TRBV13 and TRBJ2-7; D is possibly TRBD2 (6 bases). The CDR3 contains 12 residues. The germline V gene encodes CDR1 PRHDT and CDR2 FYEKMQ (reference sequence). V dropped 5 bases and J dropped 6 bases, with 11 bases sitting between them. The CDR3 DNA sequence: TGTGCCAGCAGCCGCCGACTAGGCGAGCAGTACTTC. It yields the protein CASSRRLGEQYF. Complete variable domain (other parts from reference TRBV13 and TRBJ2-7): AAGVIQSPRHLIKEKRETATLKCYPIPRHDTVYWYQQGPGQDPQFLISFYEKMQSDKGSIPDRFSAQQFSDYHSELNMSSLELGDSALYFCASSRRLGEQYFGPGTRLTVT.

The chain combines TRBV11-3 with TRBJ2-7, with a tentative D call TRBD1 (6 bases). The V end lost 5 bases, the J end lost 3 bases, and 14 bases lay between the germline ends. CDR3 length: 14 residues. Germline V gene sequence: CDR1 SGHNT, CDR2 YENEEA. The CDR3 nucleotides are TGTGCCAGCAGCCTCAGGGGTGCGGGCTACGAGCAGTACTTC. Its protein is CASSLRGAGYEQYF.

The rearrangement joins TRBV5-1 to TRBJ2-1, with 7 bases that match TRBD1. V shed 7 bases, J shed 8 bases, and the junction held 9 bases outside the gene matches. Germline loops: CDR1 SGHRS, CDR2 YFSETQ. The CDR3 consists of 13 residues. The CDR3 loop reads CASYDLTGDEQFF. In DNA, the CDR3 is TGCGCCAGCTACGACCTCACAGGGGATGAGCAGTTCTTC.

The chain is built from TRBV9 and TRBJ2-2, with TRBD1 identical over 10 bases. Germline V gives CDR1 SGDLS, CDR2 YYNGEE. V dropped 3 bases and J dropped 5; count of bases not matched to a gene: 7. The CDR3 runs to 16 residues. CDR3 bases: TGTGCCAGCAGCGCCCCGGACAGGGGGTTAACCGGGGAGCTGTTTTTT. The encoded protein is CASSAPDRGLTGELFF.

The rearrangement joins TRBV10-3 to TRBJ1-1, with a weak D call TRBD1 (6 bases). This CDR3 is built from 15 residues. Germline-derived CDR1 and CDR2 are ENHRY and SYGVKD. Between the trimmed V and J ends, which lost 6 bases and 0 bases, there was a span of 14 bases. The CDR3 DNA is TGTGCCATCAGGATTGGACAGACCTTGAACACTGAAGCTTTCTTT. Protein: CAIRIGQTLNTEAFF.

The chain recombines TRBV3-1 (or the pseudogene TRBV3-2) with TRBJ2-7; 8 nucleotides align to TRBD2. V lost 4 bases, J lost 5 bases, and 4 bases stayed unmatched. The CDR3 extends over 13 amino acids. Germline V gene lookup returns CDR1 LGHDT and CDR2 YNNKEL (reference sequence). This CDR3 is CASSPGLVDEQYF. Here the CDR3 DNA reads TGTGCCAGCAGCCCGGGACTAGTCGACGAGCAGTACTTC.

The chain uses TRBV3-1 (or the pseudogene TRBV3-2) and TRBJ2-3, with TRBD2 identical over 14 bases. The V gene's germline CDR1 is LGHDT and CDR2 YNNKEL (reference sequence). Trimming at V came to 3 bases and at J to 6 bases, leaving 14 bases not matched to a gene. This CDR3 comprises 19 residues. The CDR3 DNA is TGTGCCAGCAGCCACCCTATGGGACTAGCGGGGGCCCCCGGGGATACGCAGTATTTT. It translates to CASSHPMGLAGAPGDTQYF.

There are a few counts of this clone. Here the CDR3 reads CASTLTDVAYEQYF. The DNA for the CDR3 is TGTGCCAGCACCTTGACAGACGTCGCCTACGAGCAGTACTTC. V and J are TRBV6-6 and TRBJ2-7, with D perhaps TRBD1 (5 bases). V was clipped by 7 bases and J by 2 bases, with 15 bases between them. The germline V gene has CDR1 MNHNY and CDR2 SVGAGI (reference sequence). The CDR3 covers 14 residues.

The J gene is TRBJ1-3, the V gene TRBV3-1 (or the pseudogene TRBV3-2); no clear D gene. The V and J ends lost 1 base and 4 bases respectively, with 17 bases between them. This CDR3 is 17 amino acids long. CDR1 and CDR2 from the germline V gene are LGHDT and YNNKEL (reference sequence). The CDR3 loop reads CASSQGAFLEGGNTIYF. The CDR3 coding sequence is TGTGCCAGCAGCCAAGGAGCTTTCCTGGAGGGCGGAAACACCATATATTTT.